The rows below give T cell receptor beta chains drawn from one sample of a study of OX40 agonist ivuxolimab in advanced cancers. The table came from immunoSEQ multiplex PCR; TCRdb's copy has only in-frame clones and leaves some out. Of 60,000 to 85,000 clones listed, over 70% were seen once; the top ten hold approximately 7%. The sequences come from CD4+ or CD8+ T cells sorted from blood, collected in a trial of the OX40 agonist ivuxolimab. All receptors derive from an adult with an advanced solid tumor such as melanoma, head and neck, liver or kidney cancer. The CDR3 runs from the conserved cysteine through the conserved F or W. A D gene is named only where the DNA matches it firmly. Size is omitted from some rows. Given values are once, few, many or a class for expanded clones.

j_call clone_size v_call d_call cdr3_nt cdr3_aa
TRBJ2-1 NA TRBV7-2 NA TGTGCCAGCAGCTTAGAAGGAGGGGCTGAGCAGTTCTTC CASSLEGGAEQFF
TRBJ2-3 NA TRBV9 NA TGTGCCAGCAGCAGAAATACGGGGACAGATACGCAGTATTTT CASSRNTGTDTQYF
TRBJ1-2 NA TRBV9 NA TGTGCCAGCAGCGCCCGGGGGGGTGACTATGGCTACACCTTC CASSARGGDYGYTF
TRBJ2-7 NA TRBV19 NA TGTGCCAGTAGTATCCAGACAGGTCCCTACGAGCAGTACTTC CASSIQTGPYEQYF
TRBJ1-3 NA TRBV7-2 NA TGTGCCAGCAGCTTGGGGGCCCCCGACGGTGGAAACACCATATATTTT CASSLGAPDGGNTIYF
TRBJ1-5 NA TRBV30 NA TGTGCCTGGGCCGGGACCCAGAGTCAGCCCCAGCATTTT CAWAGTQSQPQHF
TRBJ2-7 NA TRBV7-9 TRBD1 TGTGCCAGCAGCTTAGGGGGGACAGGGCTTGCCTACGAGCAGTACTTC CASSLGGTGLAYEQYF
TRBJ1-2 NA TRBV9 NA TGTGCCAGCAGCGTCGGAGGGGGATCTAACTATGGCTACACCTTC CASSVGGGSNYGYTF
TRBJ2-1 NA TRBV7-2 NA TGTGCCAGCAGCCCCCAGGCGGTGTCCTACAATGAGCAGTTCTTC CASSPQAVSYNEQFF
TRBJ2-6 NA TRBV28 TRBD1 TGTGCCAGCAGTTCCCCTGGGACAGGTGACTCTGGGGCCAACGTCCTGACTTTC CASSSPGTGDSGANVLTF
TRBJ1-5 NA TRBV6-4 NA TGTGCCAGCAGTTACAGGGATGGTCAGCCCCAGCATTTT CASSYRDGQPQHF
TRBJ1-1 NA TRBV27 TRBD1 TGTGCCAGCAGCTTGGACAGGGGGACTGAAGCTTTCTTT CASSLDRGTEAFF
TRBJ2-1 once TRBV19 NA TGTGCCAGTAGTGCCCTCGAGAACTATGAGCAGTTCTTC CASSALENYEQFF
TRBJ2-3 NA TRBV4-1 TRBD2 TGCGCCAGCAGCCAAGGGGGGGGACTAGCGGGACGCGATACGCAGTATTTT CASSQGGGLAGRDTQYF
TRBJ2-7 NA TRBV29-1 TRBD1 TGCAGCGTTCGGGCGAAAAGTGGTATATGGGGACAGGGGGCGGGACACGAGCAGTACTTC CSVRAKSGIWGQGAGHEQYF
TRBJ1-4 few TRBV21-1 NA TGTGCCAGCAGCAAAAGCCGGACGGATACTAATGAAAAACTGTTTTTT CASSKSRTDTNEKLFF
TRBJ1-1 NA TRBV6-5 NA TGTGCCAGCAGTTCCCCCATGAACACTGAAGCTTTCTTT CASSSPMNTEAFF
TRBJ2-7 NA TRBV27 NA TGTGCCAGCGGCCCCCGGCGCCAGGTGATCGAGCAGTACTTC CASGPRRQVIEQYF
TRBJ1-4 NA TRBV29-1 NA TGCAGCGTTGACCCGGGGTCTAATGAAAAACTGTTTTTT CSVDPGSNEKLFF
TRBJ2-7 NA TRBV6-1 NA TGTGCCAGCAGTGCCTCACAGGATTCGTCCTACGAGCAGTACTTC CASSASQDSSYEQYF
TRBJ2-1 NA TRBV10-3 TRBD1 TGTGCCATCAGTCCCCCGGGACAGGGGTTGAGGGTGGAGCAGTTCTTC CAISPPGQGLRVEQFF
TRBJ2-5 NA TRBV7-9 NA TGTGCCAGCACCACTTTCAGGGACGAGGAGACCCAGTACTTC CASTTFRDEETQYF
TRBJ2-6 NA TRBV27 NA TGTGCCAGCAGTCCAACCCCCTCTGGGGCCAACGTCCTGACTTTC CASSPTPSGANVLTF
TRBJ2-5 NA TRBV10-3 NA TGTGCCATCAGTGAGGGGCAGGGTAGGACCCAGTACTTC CAISEGQGRTQYF
TRBJ2-1 once TRBV7-2 NA TGTGCCAGCAGCTTAGATCTTGGCGATGAGCAGTTCTTC CASSLDLGDEQFF
TRBJ2-5 once TRBV6-1 NA TGTGCCAGCAGTGAAGCCGAAACGTCGGCCTGGCGGGAGACCCAGTACTTC CASSEAETSAWRETQYF
TRBJ2-7 NA TRBV5-4 NA TGTGCCAGCAGCCGGTCAGGGGAAAGCTACGAGCAGTACTTC CASSRSGESYEQYF
TRBJ1-1 NA TRBV5-1 NA TGCGCCAGCAGCTTGGGAGGACATATTAACACTGAAGCTTTCTTT CASSLGGHINTEAFF
TRBJ2-5 few TRBV5-6 NA TGTGCCAGCAGCTTGGTCGTAAGGGAGACCCAGTACTTC CASSLVVRETQYF
TRBJ1-1 NA TRBV15 NA TGTGCCACCAGCAGAGAAGTCAGGGGGAACACTGAAGCTTTCTTT CATSREVRGNTEAFF